These T cell receptor beta chains were read from a single sample in a study of CD8 T cells in Susac syndrome. TCRdb independently ran MiXCR on the immunoSEQ multiplex PCR reads; one entry per CDR3 protein. Among just over 300,000 distinct CDR3 sequences listed, roughly 94% were seen once. The sequenced sample was CD4+ T cells from PBMCs. These receptors came from a human donor with multiple sclerosis. Both conserved end residues are part of each CDR3. D genes are given only for firm matches. Expanded clones are given a class, and other clones once, few, many or no size at all.

clone size	D gene	CDR3 length	V gene	J gene	CDR3 DNA	CDR3 protein
-	-	14	TRBV15	TRBJ2-6	TGTGCCACCAGCAGAGACCATGGGGCCAACGTCCTGACTTTC	CATSRDHGANVLTF
-	TRBD1	14	TRBV19	TRBJ2-4	TGTGCCAGTAACCGACAGGGGACCAAAAACATTCAGTACTTC	CASNRQGTKNIQYF
-	-	17	TRBV6-2/TRBV6-3	TRBJ2-7	TGTGCCAGCAGGGGTACCCCAGCCAGGGGTAACACGTACGAGCAGTACTTC	CASRGTPARGNTYEQYF
-	-	14	TRBV11-1	TRBJ2-5	TGTGCCAGCAGCTTGGGACTCCTCTCGGAGACCCAGTACTTC	CASSLGLLSETQYF
-	TRBD1	15	TRBV7-9	TRBJ1-4	TGTGCCAGCAGCTTAGCCTGGACAGGTCGTGAAAAACTGTTTTTT	CASSLAWTGREKLFF
-	TRBD2	16	TRBV7-9	TRBJ2-2	TGTGCCAGCAGCTTAGAGGGCGGGAGTGGAACCGGGGAGCTGTTTTTT	CASSLEGGSGTGELFF
-	TRBD1	17	TRBV7-2	TRBJ2-4	TGTGCCAGCAGCATTAGACAGGGGAGTTTCGACAAAAACATTCAGTACTTC	CASSIRQGSFDKNIQYF
-	-	14	TRBV7-2	TRBJ2-1	TGTGCCAGCAGCTTAGGGCTAGTTCAGGGCGAGCAGTTCTTC	CASSLGLVQGEQFF
-	-	13	TRBV7-8	TRBJ1-1	TGTGCCAGCAGGGGGCAGGTCGGGACTGAAGCTTTCTTT	CASRGQVGTEAFF
-	TRBD1	17	TRBV3-1	TRBJ2-7	TGTGCCAGCAGCCAAGGTTTCGGGACAGGGATCCCCTACGAGCAGTACTTC	CASSQGFGTGIPYEQYF
-	-	16	TRBV19	TRBJ1-1	TGTGCCAGTAGTATAGCCTCCTTTGGTACGAACACTGAAGCTTTCTTT	CASSIASFGTNTEAFF
-	TRBD2	14	TRBV5-1	TRBJ2-4	TGCGCCAGCAGCCTGAGACTAGCGGGAGATGTCGCGTACTTC	CASSLRLAGDVAYF
once	-	13	TRBV5-1	TRBJ1-2	TGCGCCAGCAGCTATATAGCTAACTATGGCTACACCTTC	CASSYIANYGYTF
once	-	17	TRBV4-2	TRBJ2-1	TGTGCCAGCAGCCAAGGTCCCTCCTACTCGGCGCCCGATGAGCAGTTCTTC	CASSQGPSYSAPDEQFF
-	TRBD1	16	TRBV5-1	TRBJ2-2	TGCGCCAGCAGCCTCGGGACAGACCAGAACACCGGGGAGCTGTTTTTT	CASSLGTDQNTGELFF
-	-	16	TRBV19	TRBJ1-2	TGTGCCTCCGGTGAGCCTAGAGGCAGGGACCGGTATGGCTACACCTTC	CASGEPRGRDRYGYTF
-	TRBD2	16	TRBV29-1	TRBJ2-1	TGCAGCGTTGCCCAAAGGGGGCTAGCGGGAATGGATGAGCAGTTCTTC	CSVAQRGLAGMDEQFF
-	TRBD2	17	TRBV7-2	TRBJ2-3	TGTGCCAGCAGCTTAGGGCTAGCGGGAGGGATAGTAGATACGCAGTATTTT	CASSLGLAGGIVDTQYF
-	-	16	TRBV7-2	TRBJ2-5	TGTGCCAGCAGCAAATCGGACTTCCAATCGGAGGAGACCCAGTACTTC	CASSKSDFQSEETQYF
-	TRBD2	16	TRBV20-1	TRBJ2-3	TGCAGTGCTAAGGGACTAGCGGGGGGTCGTGCCGATACGCAGTATTTT	CSAKGLAGGRADTQYF
-	TRBD2	14	TRBV12-3/TRBV12-4	TRBJ2-1	TGTGCCAGCAGGCCGGGACTAGCGGGGTATGAGCAGTTCTTC	CASRPGLAGYEQFF
-	TRBD1	17	TRBV6-5	TRBJ2-7	TGTGCCAGCAGTTACGGGACAGGGGTGGAATTTACCTACGAGCAGTACTTC	CASSYGTGVEFTYEQYF
-	-	13	TRBV11-3	TRBJ1-3	TGTGCCAGCAGCCCCCAGTGGGGAAACACCATATATTTT	CASSPQWGNTIYF
-	-	14	TRBV9	TRBJ1-1	TGTGCCAGCAGCCCCCATGAGGGATACACTGAAGCTTTCTTT	CASSPHEGYTEAFF
-	-	12	TRBV30	TRBJ1-1	TGTGCCTGGGCTGATCTGAACACTGAAGCTTTCTTT	CAWADLNTEAFF
-	TRBD2	16	TRBV20-1	TRBJ2-1	TGCAGTGCTAGAGATACATTGACTAGCGGGGGGGTTGAGCAGTTCTTC	CSARDTLTSGGVEQFF
-	-	16	TRBV7-2	TRBJ1-5	TGTGCCAGCAGTCCGGCGGGGGGGCGCTTTCGGCAGCCCCAGCATTTT	CASSPAGGRFRQPQHF
-	TRBD2	17	TRBV4-3	TRBJ2-3	TGCGCCAGCAGCCGTAGCTCTGGAGGGAGGGCTCTAGATACGCAGTATTTT	CASSRSSGGRALDTQYF
-	TRBD2	15	TRBV7-2	TRBJ2-7	TGTGCCAGCAGCTTAAGGGCTAGCGGCGCCTACGAGCAGTACTTC	CASSLRASGAYEQYF
once	-	14	TRBV3-1	TRBJ2-5	TGTGCCAGCAGCCTAAACGGATTTGAAGAGACCCAGTACTTC	CASSLNGFEETQYF
-	-	13	TRBV6-6	TRBJ1-1	TGTGCCAGCAGGCCAGACACGAACACTGAAGCTTTCTTT	CASRPDTNTEAFF